A single sample gave rise to the 29 T cell receptor beta chains below, sequenced in a study of low-dose radiotherapy and immunotherapy resistance in tumors. Time point described: after trial treatment. Specified treatment: LDRT plus nivolumab, ipilimumab, low-dose cyclophosphamide and aspirin (RACIN trial). First-strand cDNA relied on TRAV- and TRBV-specific primers spanning alpha and beta chains. TCR amplification used around 20 PCR cycles, a constant-region primer and a V-primer adapter. TCRdb reprocessed the reads via MiXCR and lists one record per CDR3 protein. The table records about 97,000 distinct CDR3 sequences, roughly 20% of them present only once. The sequenced sample was PBMCs, obtained after low-dose radiotherapy plus immunotherapy. Receptors originate from a male donor with prostate cancer.

V usage is TRBV5-6 and J usage is TRBJ1-6, with 11 nucleotides matching TRBD1. Germline V lookup: CDR1 SGHDT, CDR2 YYEEEE. This CDR3 is 14 amino acids long. The V segment lost 4 bases and the J segment 7 bases; nucleotides outside the gene matches: 1. CDR3 in amino acids: CASSRDRGNSPLHF. The DNA of the CDR3 is TGTGCCAGCAGCCGGGACAGGGGGAATTCACCCCTCCACTTT.

This clonotype was detected once. The CDR3 region has the DNA TGTGCCAGCAGCTTATCTCAAAGCGTCCTTAAGGGTGAGCAGTACTTC. It is translated as CASSLSQSVLKGEQYF. V is TRBV12-2 and J is TRBJ2-7. TRBV12-2 is given as a pseudogene. The CDR3 is 16 amino acids.

About this clonotype: A much larger clone lies one base from this, so it may be a read error. The rearrangement joins TRBV5-8 to TRBJ1-5; 11 positions match TRBD1. The CDR3 has 16 residues. Per germline, CDR1 SGHTS and CDR2 YDEGEE. V was clipped by 4 bases and J by 6 bases; unmatched bases: 9. CDR3 in amino acids: CASSTGQGASGQPQHF. CDR3 DNA: TGTGCCAGCAGCACAGGACAGGGGGCCAGTGGTCAGCCCCAGCATTTT.

Written as DNA, the CDR3 is TGTGCCAGCAGCCCCGAACTTAGCGGGGGGACGATACATGAGCAGTTCTTC. It yields the protein CASSPELSGGTIHEQFF. The genes are TRBV13 and TRBJ2-1; 10 bases fit TRBD2. The CDR3 is made up of 17 amino acids. Germline CDR1 reads PRHDT; CDR2 reads FYEKMQ (reference sequence). V lost 5 bases to trimming and J lost 8 bases; unmatched junction nucleotides: 15.

The table lists this clonotype with a count of one. Possible read error: a much larger clone is one base away. J is TRBJ1-2 and V is TRBV7-8, with a possible D match to TRBD1 (5 bases). The CDR3 runs to 12 residues. Looked up from germline, CDR1 is SGHVS and CDR2 is FQNEAQ. V lost 10 bases, J lost 9 bases, and 18 bases lay in between. CDR3 nucleotide sequence: TGTGCCACCGGGGACTTCTCGTATAGCTACACCTTC. Amino acid sequence: CATGDFSYSYTF.

The table lists this clonotype with many counts. The genes are TRBV3-1 and TRBJ1-1; TRBD1 is a possible D gene (5 bases). The germline V gene has CDR1 LGHDT and CDR2 YNNKEL (reference sequence). Trimming stripped 0 bases from V and 1 base from J, with 18 bases between. This CDR3 has 18 residues. CDR3 sequence: CASSQDRGGPTANTEAFF. CDR3 DNA: TGTGCCAGCAGCCAAGATCGGGGGGGTCCAACGGCGAACACTGAAGCTTTCTTT.

This clonotype has a count of ten or more. This chain joins TRBV4-1 and TRBJ2-1; 11 bases match TRBD2. V lost 1 base to trimming and J lost 8 bases; unmatched junction nucleotides: 10. Per the germline V gene, CDR1 is MGHRA and CDR2 is YSYEKL. The CDR3 runs 17 residues. DNA for the CDR3: TGCGCCAGCAGCCAAGGACTAATAGCGGGGGGGCTTTATGAGCAGTTCTTC. This sequence encodes CASSQGLIAGGLYEQFF.

This clonotype was found many times. The chain links TRBV6-5 to TRBJ1-1; D possibly corresponds to TRBD1 (6 bases). V shed 2 bases and J shed 1 base, with 8 bases lying between them. The germline gives CDR1 MNHEY, CDR2 SVGAGI. The CDR3 is made up of 14 amino acids. CDR3: CASSYGGPNTEAFF. In DNA, the CDR3 is TGTGCCAGCAGTTACGGGGGCCCGAACACTGAAGCTTTCTTT.

This clonotype was picked up one time. A far larger clone lies a single base away; this is likely a read error. This chain links TRBV5-3 with TRBJ2-7; TRBD1 or TRBD2 may be the D gene (5 bases each). TRBV5-3 is labeled an ORF, and its function is uncertain. This CDR3 contains 12 residues. The CDR3 DNA is TGTGCCAGCAGCTGGCAGGGAGACGAGCTGTACTTC. Translated, it gives CASSWQGDELYF.

This clonotype was detected many times. The V and J genes are TRBV30 and TRBJ1-4, with no clear D. Trimming cost V 6 bases and J 8 bases, with 7 bases left between them. Per germline, CDR1 GTSNPN and CDR2 SVGIG (reference sequence). The CDR3 is 10 residues long. In DNA form, the CDR3 reads TGTGCCTGCCAGACAGAAAAACTGTTTTTT. The encoded protein is CACQTEKLFF.

This clonotype appeared many times. This sequence joins TRBV10-2 and TRBJ2-7; D possibly uses TRBD1 or TRBD2 (5 bases each). V was cut by 8 bases and J by 6 bases, with 14 bases left in between. The CDR3 has 12 residues. The germline gives CDR1 WSHSY, CDR2 SAAADI. The CDR3 here is CASGAGASEQYF. As DNA, the CDR3 is TGCGCCAGCGGGGCCGGGGCGAGCGAGCAGTACTTC.

This clonotype was seen many times. The J gene is TRBJ2-3, the V gene TRBV6-6; D remains ambiguous. V lost 0 bases to trimming and J lost 4 bases, with 5 bases between them. Germline CDR1 reads MNHNY; CDR2 reads SVGAGI (reference sequence). CDR3 length: 13 amino acids. The CDR3 sequence is CASSYSIADTQYF. The CDR3 nucleotides read TGTGCCAGCAGTTACTCGATCGCAGATACGCAGTATTTT.

This clonotype was recorded many times. The chain uses TRBV19 and TRBJ1-2; TRBD1 is a possible D gene (5 bases). Trimming stripped 3 bases from V and 7 bases from J, with 9 bases between. The CDR3 covers 12 residues. Germline lookup yields CDR1 LNHDA and CDR2 SQIVND (reference sequence). The CDR3 sequence is CASSMRDSGYTF. CDR3 nucleotides: TGTGCCAGTAGTATGAGGGACTCTGGCTACACCTTC.

The table lists this clonotype with many counts. CDR3 coding DNA: TGTGCCAGCACCCTAAAAAGGGGCTACGAGCAGTACTTC. Translation gives CASTLKRGYEQYF. This chain uses TRBV2 with TRBJ2-7; D might be TRBD1 (5 bases). Germline V gene sequence: CDR1 SNHLY, CDR2 FYNNEI. V was trimmed by 7 bases and J by 3 bases, leaving 13 bases between them. The CDR3 loop spans 13 amino acids. Supplemented by reference TRBV2 and TRBJ2-7, the full variable domain reads EPEVTQTPSHQVTQMGQEVILRCVPISNHLYFYWYRQILGQKVEFLVSFYNNEISEKSEIFDDQFSVERPDGSNFTLKIRSTKLEDSAMYFCASTLKRGYEQYFGPGTRLTVT.

This clonotype was counted ten times or more. The rearrangement uses TRBV20-1 and TRBJ1-5; D unresolved. Trimming cost V 3 bases and J 3 bases, with 9 bases left between them. CDR1 DFQATT and CDR2 SNEGSKA come from the germline V gene (reference sequence). There are 13 residues in the CDR3. The CDR3, as DNA: TGCAGTGCTAGGAGGAGTTCCAATCAGCCCCAGCATTTT. This codes for CSARRSSNQPQHF.

This clonotype has a count of ten or more. The genes are TRBV11-2 and TRBJ2-2; a possible D gene is TRBD2 (5 bases). Germline V gene data show CDR1 as SGHAT and CDR2 as FQNNGV. Trimming removed 7 bases from V and 6 bases from J, with 21 bases in between. This CDR3 comprises 16 residues. CDR3 loop: CASTPPHSRGAGELFF. CDR3 DNA sequence: TGTGCCAGCACCCCTCCTCACAGCCGGGGAGCCGGGGAGCTGTTTTTT.

This clonotype was detected ten times or more. V is TRBV19 and J is TRBJ2-7; 8 bases fit TRBD1. V was pared by 4 bases and J by 6 bases, with 5 bases of the junction left unmatched. The CDR3 runs to 13 residues. Germline CDR1 LNHDA, CDR2 SQIVND (reference sequence). In nucleotides, the CDR3 is TGTGCCAGTAGTACACACGACAGGGGCGAGCAGTACTTC. Its protein product is CASSTHDRGEQYF.

Many counts were recorded for this clonotype. The chain couples TRBV6-6 to TRBJ2-5; 8 bases agree with TRBD2. Germline CDR1 is MNHNY and CDR2 is SVGAGI (reference sequence). The CDR3 is made up of 15 amino acids. V lost 6 bases to trimming and J lost 4 bases; unmatched junction nucleotides: 10. The DNA for the CDR3 is TGTGCCAGCAGCCCCTGGCGGGGGGTTGGAGAGACCCAGTACTTC. Translating gives CASSPWRGVGETQYF.

As for this clonotype: A far larger clone is a single base away, which makes a read error likely. The V call is TRBV5-1, the J call TRBJ2-1; 9 bases agree with TRBD1. CDR3 size: 15 residues. Unmatched junction bases numbered 12, after V lost 4 bases and J lost 10 bases. From germline, CDR1 is SGHRS and CDR2 YFSETQ. In nucleotides, the CDR3 is TGCGCCAGCAGCGCAACAGGGGGCGCTTCCCACGAGCAGTTCTTC. Translating gives CASSATGGASHEQFF.

This clonotype was detected ten times or more. The chain uses TRBV9 and TRBJ2-1; TRBD1 agrees at 8 bases. The CDR3 consists of 16 residues. The germline gives CDR1 SGDLS, CDR2 YYNGEE. The ends lost 3 bases at V and 0 bases at J; junction bases unmatched: 5. CDR3 amino acids: CASSGGQGGSYNEQFF. For the CDR3, the DNA is TGTGCCAGCAGCGGAGGACAGGGCGGCTCCTACAATGAGCAGTTCTTC.

In its sample, this clonotype was seen many times. The chain joins TRBV6-2 or TRBV6-3 to TRBJ2-5, with D tentatively TRBD2 (5 bases). Germline CDR1 reads MNHEY; CDR2 reads SVGEGT. The V end was cut by 2 bases, the J end by 2 bases, with 6 bases between. The CDR3 length is 13 residues. The CDR3 sequence is CASSYPGQETQYF. The CDR3, as DNA: TGTGCCAGCAGTTACCCGGGACAAGAGACCCAGTACTTC.

This clonotype was found many times. This sequence joins TRBV20-1 and TRBJ2-2; 10 bases are a match to TRBD2. Germline values: CDR1 DFQATT, CDR2 SNEGSKA (reference sequence). The CDR3 length is 15 residues. V gave up 7 bases and J gave up 7 bases; unmatched junction bases: 12. CDR3 DNA: TGCAGTGGTACTAGCGGGGATAACGGTAGCGGGGAGCTGTTTTTT. It specifies CSGTSGDNGSGELFF.

This clonotype was seen at least ten times. The chain uses TRBV21-1 and TRBJ2-5. TRBV21-1 is deemed a pseudogene. The CDR3 consists of 11 residues. Here the CDR3 reads CASSSIETQYF. The CDR3 DNA reads TGTGCCAGCAGCAGTATAGAGACCCAGTACTTC.

This clonotype has ten or more counts. This sequence joins TRBV11-2 and TRBJ2-1; 9 bases match TRBD1. CDR1 is SGHAT, CDR2 FQNNGV, per germline. The CDR3 is 13 residues long. V gave up 6 bases and J gave up 7 bases; unmatched junction bases: 4. The CDR3 spells CASRDRGGNEQFF. DNA for the CDR3: TGTGCCAGCAGGGACAGGGGAGGTAATGAGCAGTTCTTC.

This clonotype has ten or more counts. The chain links TRBV5-1 to TRBJ2-7; TRBD2 might be the D (5 bases). Trimming shortened V by 4 bases and J by 3 bases, and 20 bases separated the two germline ends. CDR1 is SGHRS and CDR2 is YFSETQ in the germline V gene. The CDR3 consists of 16 residues. CDR3: CASSDITSRASYEQYF. In DNA, the CDR3 is TGCGCCAGCAGCGATATAACTAGTAGAGCGAGCTACGAGCAGTACTTC.

This clonotype was seen ten or more times. The CDR3 is CASSPGGYNEQFF. CDR3 nucleotides: TGTGCCAGCAGCCCCGGAGGGTACAATGAGCAGTTCTTC. The rearrangement uses TRBV6-2 or TRBV6-3 and TRBJ2-1; D may be TRBD2 (6 bases). The length of the CDR3 is 13 residues. The germline gives CDR1 MNHEY, CDR2 SVGEGT. The V end was cut by 6 bases, the J end by 4 bases, with 10 bases between.

This clonotype occurred many times. The chain is built from TRBV20-1 and TRBJ2-7; 10 bases map to TRBD2. The CDR3 length is 19 residues. Germline V gene sequence: CDR1 DFQATT, CDR2 SNEGSKA (reference sequence). V was clipped by 5 bases and J by 2 bases; unmatched bases: 21. The CDR3 DNA reads TGCAGTGCTGCAAACGTTCTAGCGGGGGATGTTTTTCAAACCTACGAGCAGTACTTC. It yields the protein CSAANVLAGDVFQTYEQYF.

About this clonotype: Just one base apart from a much larger clone, this may be a read error. The chain links TRBV30 to TRBJ1-5, with unresolved D. CDR3 size: 13 residues. V shed 1 base and J shed 4 bases, with 8 bases lying between them. Germline V gene lookup returns CDR1 GTSNPN and CDR2 SVGIG (reference sequence). The CDR3 here is CAWSGSSNQPQHF. The CDR3 region has the DNA TGTGCCTGGAGTGGGTCGTCAAATCAGCCCCAGCATTTT.

This clonotype has ten or more counts. V usage is TRBV28 and J usage is TRBJ2-7; 9 bases fit TRBD1. The CDR3 totals 18 residues. V gave up 5 bases and J gave up 6 bases; unmatched junction bases: 20. In germline, CDR1 is MDHEN, CDR2 SYDVKM. CDR3 nucleotide sequence: TGTGCCAGCAGTACCGGGACAGGGACACCCAACCGCTTTTCCGAGCAGTACTTC. It yields the protein CASSTGTGTPNRFSEQYF. The full variable domain, rest sourced from reference TRBV28 and TRBJ2-7, is DVKVTQSSRYLVKRTGEKVFLECVQDMDHENMFWYRQDPGLGLRLIYFSYDVKMKEKGDIPEGYSVSREKKERFSLILESASTNQTSMYLCASSTGTGTPNRFSEQYFGPGTRLTVT.